The 30 T cell receptor beta chains presented below share a single source sample, sequenced in a study of monozygotic twins with inflammatory bowel disease. TCRdb re-called the 5' RACE reads, yielding one record per CDR3 amino acid sequence without DNA. This table holds 400,000 to 500,000 distinct CDR3 sequences. Sample: blood. The receptor set was obtained from a human donor with ulcerative colitis or Crohn's disease, or a healthy co-twin of an affected twin (not recorded which).

The genes are TRBV29-1 and TRBJ2-5; without DNA, the TCRdb call of TRBD2 cannot be checked. The CDR3 runs 15 residues. Per germline, CDR1 SQVTM and CDR2 ANQGSEA. The CDR3 spells CSGTTTSGSLETQYF.

CDR3 in amino acids: CASSLGGGRHSPQHF. J is TRBJ1-5 and V is TRBV11-2; TCRdb proposes TRBD1, but this gene call is untestable without DNA. The CDR3 extends over 15 amino acids. The germline CDR1 and CDR2 sequences are SGHAT and FQNNGV.

The chain carries TRBV4-2 and TRBJ2-2; without DNA, the TCRdb call of TRBD1 cannot be checked. The CDR3 is 15 amino acids. The germline gives CDR1 LGHNA, CDR2 YNFKEQ. CDR3 protein: CASSFRDSRTGELFF.

This chain joins TRBV7-9 and TRBJ2-7; the D call of TRBD2 rests on TCRdb alone, since no DNA is present to check it. The V gene's germline CDR1 is SEHNR and CDR2 FQNEAQ (reference sequence). The CDR3 is made up of 16 amino acids. The CDR3 loop reads CASNSFLGKAPYEQYF.

The rearrangement uses TRBV7-9 and TRBJ1-2; TCRdb indicates TRBD1, and absent DNA this call remains unverified. Per the germline V gene, CDR1 is SEHNR and CDR2 is FQNEAQ (reference sequence). CDR3 length equals 13 residues. Here the CDR3 reads CASSGGVDYGYTF.

V usage is TRBV18 and J usage is TRBJ1-6. The CDR3 length is 14 residues. Per the germline V gene, CDR1 is KGHSH and CDR2 is LQKENI. This CDR3 reads CASSQARDNSPLHF.

The chain has TRBV12-3 or TRBV12-4 and TRBJ1-2; the TCRdb D gene call, TRBD1, has no DNA to confirm it. This CDR3 is built from 15 residues. The CDR3 spells CASSSGTGGYYGYTF.

The rearrangement uses TRBV12-3 or TRBV12-4 and TRBJ1-5; lacking DNA, the TRBD1 call made by TCRdb goes unchecked. The CDR3 runs to 14 residues. CDR3 in amino acids: CASSLVRGEQPQHF.

The chain carries TRBV2 and TRBJ1-1. The germline V gene encodes CDR1 SNHLY and CDR2 FYNNEI. The CDR3 has 13 amino acids. CDR3 sequence: CASNGGVNTEAFF.

The chain links TRBV28 to TRBJ2-7; TCRdb lists TRBD2, though no DNA is available to test this call. From germline, CDR1 is MDHEN and CDR2 SYDVKM. This CDR3 is 14 amino acids long. The CDR3 sequence: CASSSEGKAYEQYF.

The chain links TRBV7-6 to TRBJ2-1; checking the TCRdb D call of TRBD2 is not possible without DNA. The CDR3 loop spans 15 amino acids. Germline CDR1 SGHVS, CDR2 FNYEAQ. The CDR3 here is CASSPTSGSRYEQFF.

The rearrangement uses TRBV9 and TRBJ1-3. The CDR3 loop spans 15 amino acids. The germline gives CDR1 SGDLS, CDR2 YYNGEE. The CDR3: CASRAGQNSGNTIYF.

The chain links TRBV24-1 to TRBJ2-5; TCRdb names TRBD1, which stays unverified in the absence of DNA. This CDR3 contains 14 residues. Germline assignment: CDR1 KGHDR and CDR2 SFDVKD. The CDR3 spells CASGGERKSETQYF.

The rearrangement joins TRBV5-5 to TRBJ2-3; TCRdb picks TRBD1, but there is no DNA to check that call. The germline CDR1 and CDR2 sequences are SGHKS and YYEKEE (reference sequence). This CDR3 contains 16 residues. The CDR3 loop reads CASSRPSGARTDTQYF.

The chain recombines TRBV20-1 with TRBJ2-7; without DNA, the TCRdb call of TRBD2 cannot be checked. Germline assignment: CDR1 DFQATT and CDR2 SNEGSKA (reference sequence). This CDR3 has 16 residues. The CDR3 loop is CSASGTGVAGPYEQYF.

The V call is TRBV7-6, the J call TRBJ2-3; no DNA is available, so the TRBD2 call from TCRdb remains unchecked. Germline V CDR1 and CDR2: SGHVS, FNYEAQ. The length of the CDR3 is 15 residues. This chain's CDR3 is CASSGTSGEGDTQYF.

The J gene is TRBJ1-2, the V gene TRBV4-1; TCRdb indicates TRBD1, and absent DNA this call remains unverified. This CDR3 region has 16 residues. Germline V gives CDR1 MGHRA, CDR2 YSYEKL. The CDR3 sequence is CASSQVPGQGNYGYTF.

This chain links TRBV30 with TRBJ1-1. From germline, CDR1 is GTSNPN and CDR2 SVGIG (reference sequence). This CDR3 spans 13 amino acids. CDR3 loop: CAWIEEENTEAFF.

This sequence joins TRBV20-1 and TRBJ2-5; the TCRdb call, TRBD2, lacks DNA for checking. In germline, CDR1 is DFQATT, CDR2 SNEGSKA (reference sequence). CDR3 length: 14 amino acids. The CDR3 spells CSAQAVGLSETQYF.

The chain is built from TRBV7-2 and TRBJ2-1; TCRdb selects TRBD1, and the lack of DNA leaves this call unchecked. CDR1 and CDR2 from the germline V gene are SGHTA and FQGNSA. This CDR3 comprises 15 residues. The chain's CDR3 is CASSWTVRGRNEQFF.

This rearrangement joins TRBV20-1 to TRBJ2-7; the D gene TCRdb calls, TRBD1, cannot be checked with no DNA. This CDR3 is 12 amino acids long. Per germline, CDR1 DFQATT and CDR2 SNEGSKA (reference sequence). The CDR3 sequence is CSARTVSYEQYF.

The chain couples TRBV7-2 to TRBJ2-5; TCRdb reports TRBD1, a call that lacks DNA to check it against. Germline CDR1 SGHTA, CDR2 FQGNSA. The CDR3 runs 15 residues. CDR3: CASSPAGHGQETQYF.

This rearrangement joins TRBV6-5 to TRBJ2-2. Germline V gene data show CDR1 as MNHEY and CDR2 as SVGAGI. The CDR3 is 15 amino acids. CDR3 sequence: CASSYSRQNTGELFF.

The rearrangement links TRBV2 to TRBJ2-5; TCRdb designates TRBD1, a call that cannot be tested without DNA. The CDR3 is 14 amino acids. The germline V gene encodes CDR1 SNHLY and CDR2 FYNNEI. The CDR3: CTSSEQGSRETQYF.

The V call is TRBV19, the J call TRBJ1-1. The CDR3 runs to 14 residues. Germline V lookup: CDR1 LNHDA, CDR2 SQIVND (reference sequence). The CDR3 region is CASSGGYMNTEAFF.

The genes are TRBV11-2 and TRBJ2-1; TCRdb picks TRBD2, but there is no DNA to check that call. This CDR3 has 18 residues. Germline-derived CDR1 and CDR2 are SGHAT and FQNNGV. This CDR3 is CASSTLGLAGERPLEQFF.

This chain joins TRBV7-2 and TRBJ1-5; TCRdb's D gene call, TRBD1, goes unchecked for lack of DNA. Germline values: CDR1 SGHTA, CDR2 FQGNSA. The CDR3 is 15 amino acids. The chain's CDR3 is CASSRDRGQYQPQHF.

The chain carries TRBV5-1 and TRBJ2-1; there is no DNA to check the TCRdb D call of TRBD2. The germline V gene has CDR1 SGHRS and CDR2 YFSETQ. The CDR3 totals 14 residues. The CDR3 sequence is CASSQREKGNEQFF.

This sequence joins TRBV15 and TRBJ1-3; TCRdb names TRBD1, which stays unverified in the absence of DNA. This CDR3 is 15 amino acids long. CDR1 LNHNV and CDR2 YYDKDF come from the germline V gene (reference sequence). This CDR3 is CATSRDRTAGNTIYF.

The chain recombines TRBV20-1 with TRBJ1-5. The CDR3 covers 15 residues. CDR1 and CDR2 (germline): DFQATT, SNEGSKA (reference sequence). The CDR3 here is CSARVPGAGGQPQHF.